This TCR beta chain was observed in a study of T cell repertoires in cytomegalovirus infection. The overall study: CMV infection plus the matching HLA type was flagged by public TCR beta signatures. Notes on the study in general: In two of eight donors, the top clonotype was HLA-C-restricted CMV-specific. Public TCR beta family frequency separated CMV-and-HLA carriers, including in an independent cohort.

Trimming at V came to 3 bases and at J to 4 bases, leaving 6 bases not matched to a gene. The CDR3 extends over 15 amino acids. A few counts support this clonotype. What it binds is not known. TCRdb re-called the reads with MiXCR, one entry per CDR3 protein. This table holds hundreds of thousands of distinct CDR3 sequences, over 7.5% found once. V is TRBV12-3 or TRBV12-4 and J is TRBJ2-1, with 7 bases identical to TRBD2. This clonotype was sampled from a human donor in good health (CMV status not recorded). Some clones in this sample may be carry-over from other donors' samples. Sequenced input: PBMCs. This chain's CDR3 is CASSFQRGVYNEQFF. The CDR3 DNA follows: TGTGCCAGCAGTTTCCAGCGGGGCGTTTACAATGAGCAGTTCTTC.